Below are 12 T cell receptor beta chains sequenced from a single sample in a study of T cells in Graves' hyperthyroidism and ophthalmopathy. Amplified regions were TCR beta CDR3 sequences from RNA transcripts. RT-PCR in the first round (using the HTBI primer set) targeted the TCR CDR3. TCRdb passed the multiplex PCR reads through MiXCR, listing each CDR3 protein once. The sample yields some 760,000 distinct CDR3 sequences, around 15% seen once. Sequencing was performed on blood. The receptors originated from a young woman with Graves' hyperthyroidism.

This clonotype was seen more than once but under ten times. One base away lies a much larger clone, so this may be a sequencing read error. V usage is TRBV6-5 and J usage is TRBJ1-1; D uncertain. V was pared by 2 bases and J by 0 bases, with 10 bases between. Germline values: CDR1 MNHEY, CDR2 SVGAGI. This CDR3 region has 15 residues. The CDR3 protein is CASSYAGRLNTEAFF. For the CDR3, the DNA is TGTGCCAGCAGTTACGCCGGACGGCTGAACACTGAAGCTTTCTTT.

The V call is TRBV14, the J call TRBJ2-1; D gene ambiguous. V dropped 1 base and J dropped 9 bases, with 19 bases sitting between them. CDR3 length equals 16 residues. Germline-derived CDR1 and CDR2 are SGHDN and FVKESK. The chain's CDR3 is CASSQGPIGSWGEQFF. The CDR3 nucleotides read TGTGCCAGCAGCCAAGGGCCCATCGGCAGCTGGGGTGAGCAGTTCTTC.

The chain joins TRBV29-1 to TRBJ2-1; TRBD2 aligns across 7 bases. The CDR3 has 14 amino acids. The trim removed 6 bases at V and 4 bases at J, leaving 9 bases unmatched. Germline CDR1 and CDR2: SQVTM and ANQGSEA. The CDR3 is CSVAPGGEYNEQFF. The CDR3 nucleotides are TGCAGCGTCGCCCCGGGAGGAGAATACAATGAGCAGTTCTTC.

This clonotype was detected many times. The V call is TRBV20-1, the J call TRBJ2-4, with D tentatively TRBD1 (6 bases). Germline lookup yields CDR1 DFQATT and CDR2 SNEGSKA (reference sequence). Trimming shortened V by 7 bases and J by 6 bases, and 10 bases separated the two germline ends. CDR3 length: 11 residues. The CDR3 DNA reads as TGCAGTGTCGAGGACAGAAACATTCAGTACTTC. Protein sequence: CSVEDRNIQYF.

A remark on this clonotype: A single base separates this from a much larger clone, so it may be a read error. The J gene is TRBJ2-5, the V gene TRBV6-1; TRBD1 might be the D (5 bases). V was trimmed by 11 bases and J by 4 bases, leaving 17 bases between them. Germline V lookup: CDR1 MNHNS, CDR2 SASEGT. The CDR3 length is 13 residues. CDR3 loop: CAGGRRARETQYF. The CDR3 region has the DNA TGTGCCGGCGGACGCAGGGCCAGAGAGACCCAGTACTTC.

The table lists this clonotype with many counts. The CDR3 protein is CASSPTSGRIEQFF. The CDR3 DNA reads TGTGCCAGCAGTCCGACTAGCGGGAGGATTGAGCAGTTCTTC. The chain links TRBV6-1 to TRBJ2-1, with 13 bases identical to TRBD2. The junction had 4 bases not matched to a gene; V was cut back by 5 bases and J by 9 bases. The CDR3 totals 14 residues. Germline V gene data show CDR1 as MNHNS and CDR2 as SASEGT.

In this sample, this clonotype turned up a few times. V and J are TRBV12-3 or TRBV12-4 and TRBJ1-2; D is possibly TRBD1 (5 bases). Trimming left V 8 bases short and J 5 bases short, with 15 bases between. This CDR3 has 13 amino acids. CDR3 sequence (DNA): TGTGCCAGCGCCACCCAGGGACTATATGGCTACACCTTC. Encoded protein: CASATQGLYGYTF.

This CDR3 is CATSSSSPETQYF. The CDR3, as DNA: TGTGCCACCAGCTCTTCCTCACCAGAGACCCAGTACTTC. This chain joins TRBV24-1 and TRBJ2-5; D not resolved. The length of the CDR3 is 13 residues. The V end lost 7 bases, the J end lost 4 bases, and 12 bases lay between the germline ends. CDR1 is KGHDR and CDR2 is SFDVKD in the germline V gene.

This clonotype was observed at least ten times. The chain recombines TRBV12-3 or TRBV12-4 with TRBJ1-2; D possibly corresponds to TRBD1 (5 bases). The CDR3 sequence is 15 residues long. V shed 5 bases and J shed 3 bases, with 16 bases lying between them. CDR3 region: CASSPTVSMDYGYTF. The CDR3 DNA is TGTGCCAGCAGTCCGACAGTGTCCATGGACTATGGCTACACCTTC.

The table lists this clonotype with a few counts. The chain combines TRBV20-1 with TRBJ2-1, with 12 bases fitting TRBD2. The CDR3 has 16 amino acids. Per germline, CDR1 DFQATT and CDR2 SNEGSKA (reference sequence). The junction had 9 bases not matched to a gene; V was cut back by 3 bases and J by 6 bases. The CDR3 DNA reads as TGCAGTGCTAGCCCAGGACTAGCGGGATTCAGCAATGAGCAGTTCTTC. Amino acid sequence: CSASPGLAGFSNEQFF.

This clonotype has a count of ten or more. CDR3 protein: CASSPSRLGGDEQYF. As DNA, the CDR3 is TGTGCCAGCTCACCATCAAGGCTAGGGGGCGACGAGCAGTACTTC. V usage is TRBV18 and J usage is TRBJ2-7; 7 nucleotides align to TRBD1. Germline CDR1 reads KGHSH; CDR2 reads LQKENI. The J segment lost 5 bases and the V segment lost 2 bases, leaving 9 bases of the junction unmatched. The CDR3 is 15 residues long.

V and J are TRBV6-2 or TRBV6-3 and TRBJ1-2, with D hard to call. V dropped 5 bases and J dropped 8 bases, with 24 bases sitting between them. The CDR3 sequence is 16 residues long. Germline V gene sequence: CDR1 MNHEY, CDR2 SVGEGT. DNA for the CDR3: TGTGCCAGCAGTCTTCTTGGGCAGGTCCAACTGGAGGGCTACACCTTC. Residues: CASSLLGQVQLEGYTF.